The rows below give T cell receptor beta chains drawn from one sample of a study of blood T cells in healthy people across ages. TCRdb passed the 5' RACE reads through MiXCR, listing each CDR3 protein once. This sample has roughly 2 million distinct CDR3 sequences; roughly 50% occur once, and the top ten carry approximately 2.1%. Sequencing was carried out using blood. The origin of the receptors is a woman aged 40 to 50 in good health. Both conserved end residues are part of each CDR3. The D gene is left open where the match is weak. A row's size may be missing; if present it is once, few, many or a size class.

clone_size,j_call,v_call,d_call,cdr3_aa,cdr3_nt
.,TRBJ1-4,TRBV4-1,TRBD1,CASSQLPGQLREKLFF,TGCGCCAGCAGCCAGTTACCGGGACAGCTACGTGAAAAACTGTTTTTT
.,TRBJ1-2,TRBV6-6,.,CASSYPGLYGYTF,TGTGCCAGCAGTTACCCCGGCCTCTATGGCTACACCTTC
.,TRBJ2-5,TRBV10-3,.,CAISARGAGTGETQYF,TGTGCCATCAGTGCGCGGGGGGCCGGGACAGGGGAGACCCAGTACTTC
few,TRBJ1-2,TRBV10-3,.,CASRGEGYGYTF,TGTGCCAGCCGGGGTGAGGGCTATGGCTACACCTTC
few,TRBJ1-4,TRBV4-2,TRBD1,CASSLSPGTGDEKLFF,TGTGCCAGCAGCCTCTCACCCGGGACAGGGGATGAAAAACTGTTTTTT
.,TRBJ1-6,TRBV4-3,.,CASSQDFGGGSPLHF,TGCGCCAGCAGCCAAGATTTCGGTGGGGGATCACCCCTCCACTTT
.,TRBJ2-5,TRBV20-1,TRBD1,CSADDRAQETQYF,TGCAGTGCTGATGACAGGGCTCAAGAGACCCAGTACTTC
.,TRBJ1-6,TRBV5-1,TRBD1,CASSLASDRGGSPLHF,TGCGCCAGCAGCTTGGCCTCGGACAGGGGCGGCTCACCCCTCCACTTT
few,TRBJ2-5,TRBV2,.,CASSEWSAGEGETQYF,TGTGCCAGCAGTGAATGGTCGGCGGGCGAGGGGGAGACCCAGTACTTC
.,TRBJ1-5,TRBV19,.,CASSMGRGHQPQHF,TGTGCCAGTAGTATGGGTCGGGGACATCAGCCCCAGCATTTT
.,TRBJ1-2,TRBV7-2,.,CASSFFGAYTF,TGTGCCAGCAGCTTTTTTGGAGCCTACACCTTC
.,TRBJ1-1,TRBV25-1,TRBD1,CASKPTGVRNTEAFF,TGTGCCAGCAAACCGACAGGGGTTCGAAACACTGAAGCTTTCTTT
few,TRBJ2-4,TRBV27,.,CASSSWAAKNIQYF,TGTGCCAGCAGCTCGTGGGCGGCCAAAAACATTCAGTACTTC
.,TRBJ1-3,TRBV20-1,TRBD1,CSAPRDRVGRNTIYF,TGCAGTGCTCCGAGAGACAGGGTGGGAAGAAACACCATATATTTT
.,TRBJ2-1,TRBV4-2,.,CASSQPSTYNEQFF,TGTGCCAGCAGCCAACCATCAACCTACAATGAGCAGTTCTTC
.,TRBJ1-6,TRBV28,.,CASSPYASLGRSPLHF,TGTGCCAGCAGTCCCTATGCCTCCCTGGGGCGTTCACCCCTCCACTTT
.,TRBJ2-7,TRBV7-2,TRBD1,CASSPPIIGTAVYNEQYF,TGTGCCAGCAGCCCCCCGATTATCGGGACAGCCGTGTACAATGAGCAGTACTTC
.,TRBJ2-5,TRBV20-1,.,CSAISRGPTQETQYF,TGCAGTGCTATAAGTCGGGGGCCCACCCAAGAGACCCAGTACTTC
.,TRBJ1-2,TRBV5-1,TRBD1,CASSHTGVDGYTF,TGCGCCAGCTCACATACAGGGGTTGATGGCTACACCTTC
few,TRBJ2-5,TRBV5-1,.,CASSLVAGEETQYF,TGCGCCAGCAGCTTGGTGGCAGGGGAAGAGACCCAGTACTTC
.,TRBJ2-3,TRBV20-1,TRBD1,CSARTGGPSTDTQYF,TGCAGTGCTAGGACAGGGGGCCCTAGCACAGATACGCAGTATTTT
.,TRBJ2-5,TRBV12-5,TRBD1,CASGFTGGWEQYF,TGTGCTAGTGGGTTCACAGGGGGTTGGGAGCAGTACTTC
.,TRBJ2-7,TRBV7-9,.,CASSPPVGPSYEQYF,TGTGCCAGCAGCCCCCCGGTGGGCCCTTCCTACGAGCAGTACTTC
few,TRBJ1-2,TRBV4-3,TRBD1,CASSQDPRTGHGYTF,TGCGCCAGCAGCCAAGACCCAAGGACAGGGCATGGCTACACCTTC
few,TRBJ2-7,TRBV12-3/TRBV12-4,TRBD2,CASSVLAGDEQYF,TGTGCCAGCAGTGTCCTAGCGGGGGACGAGCAGTACTTC
.,TRBJ1-5,TRBV6-5,.,CASSRGAHSNQPQHF,TGTGCCAGCAGTCGCGGGGCACATAGCAATCAGCCCCAGCATTTT
.,TRBJ2-4,TRBV11-2,TRBD1,CASSGRDRVTIAKNIQYF,TGTGCCAGCAGCGGTCGGGACAGGGTGACCATAGCCAAAAACATTCAGTACTTC
.,TRBJ2-5,TRBV4-3,.,CASSQGGRGHEQYF,TGCGCCAGCAGCCAAGGGGGTAGGGGCCATGAGCAGTACTTC
.,TRBJ1-6,TRBV7-8,.,CASSLRARVGYNSPLHF,TGTGCCAGCAGCTTACGGGCCCGGGTAGGCTATAATTCACCCCTCCACTTT
many,TRBJ2-3,TRBV5-1,TRBD1,CASSLGQISTDTQYF,TGTGCCAGCAGTCTGGGACAGATTAGCACAGATACGCAGTATTTT
.,TRBJ2-5,TRBV5-1,.,CASSLRGVTYNEQYF,TGCGCCAGCAGCTTGAGGGGGGTCACCTACAATGAGCAGTACTTC
.,TRBJ2-5,TRBV5-5,.,CASRKGVEETQYF,TGTGCCAGCAGAAAGGGGGTAGAAGAGACCCAGTACTTC
.,TRBJ2-7,TRBV5-4,TRBD1,CASSLDFGQVTYEQYF,TGTGCCAGCAGCTTGGATTTTGGACAGGTAACCTACGAGCAGTACTTC
.,TRBJ2-3,TRBV6-2/TRBV6-3,.,CASSYPNADTQYF,TGTGCCAGCAGTTACCCGAATGCAGATACGCAGTATTTT
few,TRBJ2-1,TRBV5-4,.,CASSLKAGVDRLNEQFF,TGTGCCAGCAGTTTGAAGGCAGGGGTGGATAGGTTGAATGAGCAGTTCTTC
.,TRBJ1-5,TRBV20-1,.,CSARGVGGMGSNQPQHF,TGCAGTGCTAGAGGGGTTGGAGGGATGGGGAGCAATCAGCCCCAGCATTTT
.,TRBJ2-3,TRBV19,TRBD1,CASTVRTGGGDTQYF,TGTGCCAGTACCGTCCGGACAGGGGGCGGAGATACGCAGTATTTT
.,TRBJ1-1,TRBV14,.,CASSVGFGTEAFF,TGTGCCAGCAGCGTGGGCTTCGGCACTGAAGCTTTCTTT
.,TRBJ1-4,TRBV6-2/TRBV6-3,.,CASRTEATNEKLFF,TGTGCCAGCAGGACCGAGGCAACTAATGAAAAACTGTTTTTT
.,TRBJ1-1,TRBV7-2,.,CASSSDPSLQAFF,TGTGCCAGCAGCTCAGACCCTTCTCTCCAAGCTTTCTTT
many,TRBJ1-2,TRBV5-1,TRBD1,CASSLGQGARGYTF,TGTGCCAGCAGCTTGGGACAGGGGGCCAGAGGCTACACCTTC
.,TRBJ2-5,TRBV7-2,TRBD2,CASSLQKLHSGGRETQYF,TGTGCCAGCAGCTTACAGAAGTTACATAGCGGGGGGCGAGAGACCCAGTACTTC